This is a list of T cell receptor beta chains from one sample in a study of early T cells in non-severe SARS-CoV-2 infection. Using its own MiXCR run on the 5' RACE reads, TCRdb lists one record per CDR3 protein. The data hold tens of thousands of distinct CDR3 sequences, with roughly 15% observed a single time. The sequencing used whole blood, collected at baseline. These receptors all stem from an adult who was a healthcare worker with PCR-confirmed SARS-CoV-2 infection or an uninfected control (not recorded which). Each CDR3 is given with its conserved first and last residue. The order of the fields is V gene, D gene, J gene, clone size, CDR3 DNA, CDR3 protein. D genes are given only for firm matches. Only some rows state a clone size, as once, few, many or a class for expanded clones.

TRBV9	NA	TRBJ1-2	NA	TGTGCCAGCGGATCTTCGACGGCAGGTGGCTACACCTTC	CASGSSTAGGYTF
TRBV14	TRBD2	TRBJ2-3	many	TGTGCCAGCAGAAGCGGGGTTAGCACAGATACGCAGTATTTT	CASRSGVSTDTQYF
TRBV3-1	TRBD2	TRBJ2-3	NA	TGTGCCAGCAGCCAACAAGCGGGAGGCACAGATACGCAGTATTTT	CASSQQAGGTDTQYF
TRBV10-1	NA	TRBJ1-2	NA	TGCGCCAGCAGAGTCATTGGCTACACCTTC	CASRVIGYTF
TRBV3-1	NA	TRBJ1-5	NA	TGTGCCAGCAGGGCACAGGGTACAGGTCAGCCCCAGCATTTT	CASRAQGTGQPQHF
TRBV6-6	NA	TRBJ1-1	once	TGTGCCAGTAACCCCGGACGCGTCGAAGCTTTCTTT	CASNPGRVEAFF
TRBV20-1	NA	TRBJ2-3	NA	TGCAGTGCTAGATACACAGATACGCAGTATTTT	CSARYTDTQYF
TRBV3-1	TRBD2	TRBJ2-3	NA	TGTGCCAGCAGCCAAGAAGGGCGGGGTAGCGGGAGAACTACAGATACGCAGTATTTT	CASSQEGRGSGRTTDTQYF
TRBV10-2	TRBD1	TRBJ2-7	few	TGCGCCAGCAGTGAGTTCACAGGGGGCCTGGACGAGCAGTACTTC	CASSEFTGGLDEQYF
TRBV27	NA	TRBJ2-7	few	TGTGCCAGCAGTCCCAACCTTGTCGCCGAGCAGTACTTC	CASSPNLVAEQYF
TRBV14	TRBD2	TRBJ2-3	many	TGTGCCAGCAGCCAAGGACCACTAGCGCAGAGCACAGATACGCAGTATTTT	CASSQGPLAQSTDTQYF
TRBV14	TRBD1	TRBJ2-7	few	TGTGCCAGCAGCCCCGCCGGGACAGAAATCTACGAGCAGTACTTC	CASSPAGTEIYEQYF
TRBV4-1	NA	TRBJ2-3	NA	TGCGCCAGCAGCCAGTCAGGTCGCATCACAGATACGCAGTATTTT	CASSQSGRITDTQYF
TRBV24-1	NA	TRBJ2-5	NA	TGTGCCACCAGTGATTCGAATAGGGTTGAGACCCAGTACTTC	CATSDSNRVETQYF
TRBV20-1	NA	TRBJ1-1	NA	TGCAGTGCTAGATTCACGAACACTGAAGCTTTCTTT	CSARFTNTEAFF
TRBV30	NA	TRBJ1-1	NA	TGTGCCTGGATCAGCCTCCTGAACACTGAAGCTTTCTTT	CAWISLLNTEAFF
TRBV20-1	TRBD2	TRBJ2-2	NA	TGCAGTGCTCGACTAGCGGGAGGGACCGGGGAGCTGTTTTTT	CSARLAGGTGELFF
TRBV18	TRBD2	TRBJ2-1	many	TGTGCCAGCTCACCCGCGGGAGGGCTGAATGAGCAGTTCTTC	CASSPAGGLNEQFF